This T cell receptor (beta chain) is drawn from a study of radiotherapy plus CTLA-4 blockade in lung cancer. Those patients who had chemo-refractory metastatic non-small-cell lung cancer were given focal radiation along with CTLA-4 blockade through ipilimumab. Profiling relied on immunoSEQ multiplex PCR, and the TCRdb table lists in-frame clones only, not all of them. This table has about 40,000 clones, about 86% appearing once. The specimen comprised peripheral blood, sampled from a patient treated with radiotherapy plus ipilimumab. This clonotype was obtained from a human donor with non-small cell lung cancer whose response to radiotherapy plus ipilimumab could not be evaluated.

In DNA form, the CDR3 reads TGCAGCGCCCGCCGACAGGAGCTGAAAGGGTCCGGGGAGCTGTTTTTT. This gives the protein CSARRQELKGSGELFF. This chain connects TRBV29-1 to TRBJ2-2; D possibly corresponds to TRBD1 (6 bases). V was shortened by 7 bases and J by 6 bases, with 24 bases between the two germline ends. CDR1 is SQVTM, CDR2 ANQGSEA, per germline. The CDR3 is 16 residues long.